The T cell receptor beta chain under discussion was sequenced for a study of OX40 agonist ivuxolimab in advanced cancers. Across the whole study: All patients had ivuxolimab intravenously every 2 weeks at 0.01 to 10 mg/kg.

The CDR3 length is 12 residues. Germline CDR1 is SGHVS and CDR2 is FQNEAQ. Overall study findings and caveats: Not determined was the antigen specificity of the expanded peripheral T cells. Partial responders at 0.1-3.0 mg/kg had among the lowest clonal expansion. On average, CD8+ T cells showed a greater number of expanded clones than CD4+.

Details on this clone: The target antigen is unknown. The junction shows a germline mismatch at one end, possibly a read error.

Clones were read by immunoSEQ multiplex PCR, and TCRdb kept only the in-frame ones, dropping some. The sample gives fewer than 50,000 clones, roughly nine tenths of which show up once; around 30% is in the top ten. The sample consisted of CD4+ or CD8+ T cells sorted from blood, taken in a trial of the OX40 agonist ivuxolimab. The rearrangement uses TRBV7-8 and TRBJ1-2; maybe TRBD1 (5 bases). The clonotype was recovered from an adult with an advanced solid tumor such as melanoma, head and neck, liver or kidney cancer. CDR3 region: CAGSLGVYGYTF. CDR3 sequence (DNA): TGTGCCGGCAGCTTAGGGGTCTATGGCTACACCTTC.